Below are 12 T cell receptor beta chains sequenced from a single sample in a study of T cell responses to AZD1222 COVID-19 vaccine. Data came from immunoSEQ multiplex PCR; TCRdb stores just in-frame clones and leaves some out. The data hold fewer than 120,000 clones, with around 80% observed a single time. Sequencing used peripheral blood, obtained on day 0 of AZD1222 vaccination. The receptors come from an adult in good health.

This clone appeared a single time. J is TRBJ2-3 and V is TRBV30, with 7 bases fitting TRBD2. V shed 0 bases, J shed 4 bases, and the junction held 7 bases outside the gene matches. The length of the CDR3 is 15 residues. Germline loops: CDR1 GTSNPN, CDR2 SVGIG (reference sequence). CDR3 sequence: CAWSVHTGGSDTQYF. The CDR3 DNA follows: TGTGCCTGGAGTGTACATACGGGGGGATCAGATACGCAGTATTTT.

The chain recombines TRBV15 with TRBJ1-6; 12 bases match TRBD1. This CDR3 region has 14 residues. The germline CDR1 and CDR2 sequences are LNHNV and YYDKDF (reference sequence). V shed 4 bases, J shed 13 bases, and the junction held 5 bases outside the gene matches. The CDR3 nucleotides read TGTGCCACCAGCATCGGGACAGGGGGCGTCCCCCTCCACTTT. Its translation is CATSIGTGGVPLHF.

This clone was recorded a few times. Its ends do not fully match the called genes, so a read error is possible. The CDR3 sequence is CASTLRASGGETQYF. Here the CDR3 DNA reads TGTGCCAGCACCTTAAGGGCTAGCGGGGGAGAGACCCAGTACTTC. This chain uses TRBV7-9 with TRBJ2-5; TRBD2 agrees at 10 bases. Germline CDR1 reads SEHNR; CDR2 reads FQNEAQ (reference sequence). This CDR3 is built from 15 residues.

This clone was observed once. This chain joins TRBV7-2 and TRBJ2-4, with unresolved D. This CDR3 spans 16 amino acids. The germline gives CDR1 SGHTA, CDR2 FQGNSA. V was cut by 5 bases and J by 5 bases, with 19 bases left in between. The CDR3 DNA reads TGTGCCAGCAGCACCCTCCCCACGGGTGCCCAAAACATTCAGTACTTC. Translation gives CASSTLPTGAQNIQYF. The entire variable domain, with the rest obtained from reference TRBV7-2 and TRBJ2-4, is as follows: GAGVSQSPSNKVTEKGKDVELRCDPISGHTALYWYRQSLGQGLEFLIYFQGNSAPDKSGLPSDRFSAERTGGSVSTLTIQRTQQEDSAVYLCASSTLPTGAQNIQYFGAGTRLSVL.

The rearrangement joins TRBV19 to TRBJ2-1; 7 positions agree with TRBD2. V shed 3 bases, J shed 7 bases, and the junction held 9 bases outside the gene matches. Per germline, CDR1 LNHDA and CDR2 SQIVND (reference sequence). This CDR3 comprises 15 residues. The DNA of the CDR3 is TGTGCCAGTAGTATTGGGCGGTCCGGGAGGAATGAGCAGTTCTTC. This translates into CASSIGRSGRNEQFF. Looking up the rest from reference TRBV19 and TRBJ2-1 gives the full variable domain: DGGITQSPKYLFRKEGQNVTLSCEQNLNHDAMYWYRQDPGQGLRLIYYSQIVNDFQKGDIAEGYSVSREKKESFPLTVTSAQKNPTAFYLCASSIGRSGRNEQFFGPGTRLTVL.

The CDR3 bases are TGTGCCAGCAGGGCCGGGGGCGGTGGCTCCTACGAGCAGTACTTC. This codes for CASRAGGGGSYEQYF. This chain joins TRBV28 and TRBJ2-7; D may match TRBD1 or TRBD2 (6 bases each). Germline V gives CDR1 MDHEN, CDR2 SYDVKM. This CDR3 has 15 amino acids. V was cut by 6 bases and J by 0 bases, with 15 bases left in between.

The genes are TRBV24-1 and TRBJ2-3; 8 positions match TRBD1. The germline V gene has CDR1 KGHDR and CDR2 SFDVKD. The CDR3 is 16 residues long. V gave up 1 base and J gave up 5 bases; unmatched junction bases: 7. The CDR3 here is CATSDFGRGQRDTQYF. CDR3 bases: TGTGCCACCAGTGATTTCGGCAGGGGGCAGAGAGATACGCAGTATTTT.

Only a few counts were recorded for this clone. V gene TRBV10-2 combines with J gene TRBJ1-1; 7 positions agree with TRBD1. CDR3 length: 13 residues. CDR1 and CDR2 from the germline V gene are WSHSY and SAAADI. Trimming at V came to 6 bases and at J to 3 bases, leaving 4 bases not matched to a gene. DNA for the CDR3: TGCGCCAGCAGACAGGGGAGGGACACTGAAGCTTTCTTT. Residues: CASRQGRDTEAFF.

V usage is TRBV18 and J usage is TRBJ2-3, with 7 bases lining up with TRBD2. Germline V CDR1 and CDR2: KGHSH, LQKENI. The CDR3 covers 15 residues. The ends lost 6 bases at V and 0 bases at J; junction bases unmatched: 6. The CDR3 spells CASSNRGGSTDTQYF. The CDR3 bases are TGTGCCAGCTCTAATAGGGGAGGGAGCACAGATACGCAGTATTTT.

The chain employs TRBV7-8 and TRBJ2-7, with D possibly matching TRBD2 (5 bases). Trimming cost V 3 bases and J 7 bases, with 13 bases left between them. This CDR3 is built from 13 residues. Per germline, CDR1 SGHVS and CDR2 FQNEAQ. The CDR3 here is CASSFGKSGEQYF. The CDR3 DNA follows: TGTGCCAGCAGCTTCGGGAAATCGGGAGAGCAGTACTTC.

V is TRBV7-9 and J is TRBJ2-2, with TRBD2 identical over 9 bases. The ends lost 0 bases at V and 5 bases at J; junction bases unmatched: 10. Germline V gene sequence: CDR1 SEHNR, CDR2 FQNEAQ (reference sequence). The CDR3 runs 18 residues. CDR3 DNA: TGTGCCAGCAGCTTAGCGGTCGTAGCGGGAGTTCGGACCGGGGAGCTGTTTTTT. It encodes CASSLAVVAGVRTGELFF.

J is TRBJ2-7 and V is TRBV6-2 or TRBV6-3; 7 bases are a match to TRBD2. The CDR3 loop spans 13 amino acids. Germline V lookup: CDR1 MNHEY, CDR2 SVGEGT. The V segment lost 2 bases and the J segment 2 bases; nucleotides outside the gene matches: 0. The CDR3 DNA reads TGTGCCAGCAGTTACAGCGGGGCCTACGAGCAGTACTTC. Protein: CASSYSGAYEQYF.